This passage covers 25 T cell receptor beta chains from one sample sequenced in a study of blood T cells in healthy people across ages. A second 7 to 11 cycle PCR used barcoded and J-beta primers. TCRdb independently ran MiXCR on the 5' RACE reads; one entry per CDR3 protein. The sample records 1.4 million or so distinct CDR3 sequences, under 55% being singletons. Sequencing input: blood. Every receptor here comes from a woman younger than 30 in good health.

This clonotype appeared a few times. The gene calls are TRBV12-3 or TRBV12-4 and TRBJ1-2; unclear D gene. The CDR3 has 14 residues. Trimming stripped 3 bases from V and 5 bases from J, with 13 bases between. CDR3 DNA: TGTGCCAGCAGTTTGTCCCTCGGAGGGTATGGCTACACCTTC. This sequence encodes CASSLSLGGYGYTF.

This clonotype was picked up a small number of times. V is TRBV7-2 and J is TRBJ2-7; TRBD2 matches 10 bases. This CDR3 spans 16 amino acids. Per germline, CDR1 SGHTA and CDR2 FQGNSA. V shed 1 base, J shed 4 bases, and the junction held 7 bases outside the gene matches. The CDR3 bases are TGTGCCAGCAGCTTAGTTGCTAGCGGGAGAGGGTACGAGCAGTACTTC. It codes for CASSLVASGRGYEQYF.

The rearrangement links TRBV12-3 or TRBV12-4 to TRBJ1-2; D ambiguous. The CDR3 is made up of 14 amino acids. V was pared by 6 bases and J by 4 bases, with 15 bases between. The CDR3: CASSSYNGIYGYTF. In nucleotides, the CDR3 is TGTGCCAGCAGCTCATACAACGGAATCTATGGCTACACCTTC.

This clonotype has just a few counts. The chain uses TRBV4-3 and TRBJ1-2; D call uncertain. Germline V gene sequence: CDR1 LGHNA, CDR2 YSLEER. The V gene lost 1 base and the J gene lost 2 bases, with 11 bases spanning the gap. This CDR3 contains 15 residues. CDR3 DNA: TGCGCCAGCAGCCAAGTCCGGTCCGAAAACTATGGCTACACCTTC. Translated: CASSQVRSENYGYTF.

The CDR3: CASSVGGVGLYEQFF. The CDR3 DNA follows: TGTGCCAGCAGCGTAGGGGGGGTGGGCCTTTATGAGCAGTTCTTC. The genes are TRBV9 and TRBJ2-1, with D maybe TRBD2 (6 bases). Between the trimmed V and J ends, which lost 0 bases and 8 bases, there was a span of 15 bases. The CDR3 totals 15 residues. CDR1 and CDR2 (germline): SGDLS, YYNGEE.

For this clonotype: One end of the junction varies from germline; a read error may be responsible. CDR3 DNA sequence: TGCAGCGTTGAGATGACCTACGGGAAGCTGTTTTTT. Translating it yields CSVEMTYGKLFF. V is TRBV29-1 and J is TRBJ2-2, with D possibly being TRBD2 (5 bases). CDR1 SQVTM and CDR2 ANQGSEA come from the germline V gene. CDR3 size: 12 residues.

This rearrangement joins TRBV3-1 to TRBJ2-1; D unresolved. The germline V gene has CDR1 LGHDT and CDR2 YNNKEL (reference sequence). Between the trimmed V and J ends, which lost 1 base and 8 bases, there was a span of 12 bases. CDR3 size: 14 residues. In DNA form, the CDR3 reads TGTGCCAGCAGCCAAGGGGGTAGTTGGCATGAGCAGTTCTTC. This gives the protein CASSQGGSWHEQFF.

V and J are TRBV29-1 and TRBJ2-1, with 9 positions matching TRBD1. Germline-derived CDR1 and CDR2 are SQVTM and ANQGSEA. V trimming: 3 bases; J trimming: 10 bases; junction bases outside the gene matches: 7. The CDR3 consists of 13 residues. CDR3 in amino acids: CSVEDRGSYEQFF. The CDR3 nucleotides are TGCAGCGTTGAGGACAGGGGCTCCTACGAGCAGTTCTTC.

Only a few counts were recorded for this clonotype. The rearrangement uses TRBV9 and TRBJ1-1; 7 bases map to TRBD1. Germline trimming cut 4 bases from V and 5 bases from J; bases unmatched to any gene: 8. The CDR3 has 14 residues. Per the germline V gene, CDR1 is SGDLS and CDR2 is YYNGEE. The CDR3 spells CASSPQGGWTEAFF. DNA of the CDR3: TGTGCCAGCAGCCCTCAGGGGGGATGGACTGAAGCTTTCTTT.

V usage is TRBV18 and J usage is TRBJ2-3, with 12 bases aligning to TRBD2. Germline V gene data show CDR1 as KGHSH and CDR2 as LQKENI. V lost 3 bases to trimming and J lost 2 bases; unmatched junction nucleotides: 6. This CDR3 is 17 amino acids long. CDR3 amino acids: CASSPRLAGVITDTQYF. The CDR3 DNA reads TGTGCCAGCTCACCTCGACTAGCGGGAGTTATCACAGATACGCAGTATTTT.

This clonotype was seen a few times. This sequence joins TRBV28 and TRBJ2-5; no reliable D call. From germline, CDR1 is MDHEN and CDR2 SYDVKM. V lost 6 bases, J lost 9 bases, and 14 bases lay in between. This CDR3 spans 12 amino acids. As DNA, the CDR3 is TGTGCCAGCAGCCCTAGTAGCAGGTCCCAGTACTTC. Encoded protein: CASSPSSRSQYF.

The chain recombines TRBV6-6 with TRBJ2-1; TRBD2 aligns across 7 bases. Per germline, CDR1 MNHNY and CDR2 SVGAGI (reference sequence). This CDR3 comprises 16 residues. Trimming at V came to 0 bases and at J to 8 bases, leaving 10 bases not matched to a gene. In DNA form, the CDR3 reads TGTGCCAGCAGTTACTCGACTGGACTAGGGTGGGATGAGCAGTTCTTC. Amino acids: CASSYSTGLGWDEQFF.

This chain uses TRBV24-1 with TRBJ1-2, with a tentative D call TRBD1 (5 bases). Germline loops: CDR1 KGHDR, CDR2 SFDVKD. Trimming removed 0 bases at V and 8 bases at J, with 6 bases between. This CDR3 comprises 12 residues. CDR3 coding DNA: TGTGCCACCAGTGATTTGACAGGCGGCTACACCTTC. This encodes CATSDLTGGYTF.

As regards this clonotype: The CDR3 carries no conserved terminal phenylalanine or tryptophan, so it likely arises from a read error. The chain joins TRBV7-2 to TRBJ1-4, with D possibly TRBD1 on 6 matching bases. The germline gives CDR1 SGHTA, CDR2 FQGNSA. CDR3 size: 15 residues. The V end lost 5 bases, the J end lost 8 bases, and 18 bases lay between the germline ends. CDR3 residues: CASSPVGGSREKLFI. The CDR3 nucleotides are TGTGCCAGCAGCCCGGTGGGGGGCTCACGGGAAAAACTGTTTATT.

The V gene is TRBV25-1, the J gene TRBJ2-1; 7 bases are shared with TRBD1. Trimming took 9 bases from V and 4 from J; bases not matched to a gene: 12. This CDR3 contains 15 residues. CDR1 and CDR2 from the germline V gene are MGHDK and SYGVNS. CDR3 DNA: TGTGCCAGTATTATTTGTGGGACAGCATACAATGAGCAGTTCTTC. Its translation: CASIICGTAYNEQFF.

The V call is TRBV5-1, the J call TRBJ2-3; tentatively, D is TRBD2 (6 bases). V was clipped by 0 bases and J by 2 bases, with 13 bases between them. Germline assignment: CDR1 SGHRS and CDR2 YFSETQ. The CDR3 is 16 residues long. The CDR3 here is CASSLAPSETTDTQYF. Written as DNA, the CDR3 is TGCGCCAGCAGCTTGGCCCCTAGCGAGACCACAGATACGCAGTATTTT.

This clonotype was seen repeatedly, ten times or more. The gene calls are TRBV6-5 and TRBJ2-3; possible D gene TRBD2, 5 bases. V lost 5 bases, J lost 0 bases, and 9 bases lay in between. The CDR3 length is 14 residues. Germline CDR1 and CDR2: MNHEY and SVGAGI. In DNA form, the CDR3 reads TGTGCCAGCAGTCAACTAGGGAGCACAGATACGCAGTATTTT. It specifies CASSQLGSTDTQYF.

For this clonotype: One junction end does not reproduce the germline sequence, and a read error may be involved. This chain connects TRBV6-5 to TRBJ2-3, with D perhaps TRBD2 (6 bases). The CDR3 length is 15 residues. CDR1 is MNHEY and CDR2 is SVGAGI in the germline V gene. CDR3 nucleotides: TGTGCCAGCCGTTACTCTGGGGGGAGCACAGATACGCAGTATTTT. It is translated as CASRYSGGSTDTQYF.

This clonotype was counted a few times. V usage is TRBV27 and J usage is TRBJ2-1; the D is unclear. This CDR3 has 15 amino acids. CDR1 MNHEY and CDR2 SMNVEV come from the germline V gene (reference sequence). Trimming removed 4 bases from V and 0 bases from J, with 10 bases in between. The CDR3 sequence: CASSSALTSYNEQFF. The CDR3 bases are TGTGCCAGCAGTTCGGCGCTTACCTCCTACAATGAGCAGTTCTTC.

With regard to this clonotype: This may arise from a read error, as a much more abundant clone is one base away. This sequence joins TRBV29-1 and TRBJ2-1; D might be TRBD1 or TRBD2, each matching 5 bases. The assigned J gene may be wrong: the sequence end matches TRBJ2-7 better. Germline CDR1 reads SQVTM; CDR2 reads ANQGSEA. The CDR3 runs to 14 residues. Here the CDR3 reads CSVPKGTYYNEQYF. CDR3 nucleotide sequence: TGCAGCGTCCCCAAGGGGACGTATTACAATGAGCAGTACTTC.

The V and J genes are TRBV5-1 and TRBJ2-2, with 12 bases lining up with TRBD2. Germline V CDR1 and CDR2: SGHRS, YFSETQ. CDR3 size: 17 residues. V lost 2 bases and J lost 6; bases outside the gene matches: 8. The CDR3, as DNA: TGCGCCAGCAGCTTTCTAGCGGGAGGGCCTCAAGCCGGGGAGCTGTTTTTT. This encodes CASSFLAGGPQAGELFF.

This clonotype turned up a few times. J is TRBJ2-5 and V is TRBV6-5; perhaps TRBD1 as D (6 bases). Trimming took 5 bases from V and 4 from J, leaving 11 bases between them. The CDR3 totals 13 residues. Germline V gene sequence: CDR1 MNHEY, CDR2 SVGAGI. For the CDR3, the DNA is TGTGCCAGCAGTAGGACAGTGATAGAGACCCAGTACTTC. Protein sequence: CASSRTVIETQYF.

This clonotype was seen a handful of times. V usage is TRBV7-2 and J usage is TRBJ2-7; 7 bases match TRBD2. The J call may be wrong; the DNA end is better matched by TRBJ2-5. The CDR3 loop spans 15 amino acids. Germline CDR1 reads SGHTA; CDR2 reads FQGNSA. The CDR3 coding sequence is TGTGCCAGCAGCTCCATTGGAGCGGGGTTAGAGACCCAGTACTTC. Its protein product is CASSSIGAGLETQYF.

The DNA of the CDR3 is TGTGCCAGCTCACCACTTCCGGAGTTGAATGAAAAACTGTTTTTT. As protein: CASSPLPELNEKLFF. This chain uses TRBV18 with TRBJ1-4; D uncertain. The CDR3 length is 15 residues. Trimming stripped 1 base from V and 5 bases from J, with 11 bases between. Germline V gives CDR1 KGHSH, CDR2 LQKENI.

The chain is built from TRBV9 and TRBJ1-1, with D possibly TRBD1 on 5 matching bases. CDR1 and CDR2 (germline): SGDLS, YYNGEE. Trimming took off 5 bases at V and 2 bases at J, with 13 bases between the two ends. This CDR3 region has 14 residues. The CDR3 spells CASSIAGSNTEAFF. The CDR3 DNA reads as TGTGCCAGCAGTATTGCAGGGTCAAACACTGAAGCTTTCTTT.